This T cell receptor beta chain was captured by sequencing in a study of blood T cell repertoires in COVID-19. Study at large: Samples of COVID-19 (acute and convalescent) were obtained from the United States, Italy and Spain. PBMCs, B-cell-depleted T cells, or T cells provided the cDNA or gDNA that made up the material.

This clone was found once. Study processing details: The assay estimated nucleated cells by amplifying reference gene primers. TCRdb's copy holds only in-frame clones and misses some; the assay was immunoSEQ multiplex PCR. Clonal size and the V and J genes are those of that table, whereas D and trimming came from the DNA. The sample lists about 43,000 clones; 82% were seen once. The germline V gene has CDR1 DFQATT and CDR2 SNEGSKA (reference sequence). V shed 3 bases and J 0 bases; nucleotides not matched to a gene: 14. The length of the CDR3 is 18 residues. The chain links TRBV20-1 to TRBJ1-1; 9 bases agree with TRBD1. The material sequenced was peripheral blood. This TCR was recovered from an older woman with acute or convalescent COVID-19. The CDR3 region is CSASITRGQGFMNTEAFF. Here the CDR3 DNA reads TGCAGTGCTAGTATTACCAGGGGACAGGGTTTCATGAACACTGAAGCTTTCTTT.